This section outlines one TCR beta chain sequence together with its context. Its antigen specificity is not known. No clone much larger than this one lies a single base away; base qualities are absent. This sample was included in a study of OX40 agonist ivuxolimab in advanced cancers. For context, the study as a whole: Ivuxolimab was an agonistic, fully human IgG2 monoclonal antibody directed against OX40 (CD134), a costimulatory receptor. Intravenous ivuxolimab was administered to patients every 2 weeks at six dose levels: 0.01, 0.1, 0.3, 1.5, 3 and 10 mg/kg. In the dose-escalation cohort, around four fifths of patients were male, and the mean age was around 60 years, with a range of about 20 to 90. Prior anti-PD-1, anti-PD-L1 or anti-CTLA-4 therapy was permitted, and checkpoint inhibitors had been received by roughly 42% of dose-escalation patients. The point of sequencing TCRbeta in the periphery was to test whether ivuxolimab changed TCR sequence diversity and drove clonal T-cell expansion. Of the approximately 54 dose-escalation patients, hepatocellular carcinoma was present in roughly 19, melanoma in roughly 15, renal cell carcinoma in 9 and head and neck cancer in 9. Partial responses were achieved by three dose-escalation patients, of whom one had hepatocellular carcinoma and two had cutaneous melanoma. The paper covers the monotherapy dose-escalation part of the phase I ivuxolimab trial, which included N = 52 patients.

To sequence the TCRbeta CDR3 region, genomic DNA was isolated from the sorted cells. TCRbeta CDR3 regions were sequenced using the immunoSEQ Assay. TCRdb carries this immuneACCESS record with in-frame sequences only. Its versions omit some clonotypes, under half of them owing to an unresolved V gene in the studies checked, with the rest unexplained. The sample has roughly 60,000 clones on record, roughly 89% of them singletons. The ten largest clones represent 27% of the sample. Taken from cysteine to phenylalanine, the CDR3 has 14 residues. Of the read, only the CDR3 DNA is kept; its 42 bases are in frame from base 1. V and J are truncated by 6 bases and 2 bases respectively, leaving an intervening sequence of 12 bases. CDR1 and CDR2, looked up from the germline V gene (reference sequence), are LNHDA and SQIVND. The trial excluded patients who had a history of autoimmune disease or who were on systemic immunosuppression. Peripheral blood for TCR sequencing was collected from all dose cohorts at baseline, on cycle 4 day 1, and on cycle 7 day 1. The samples were taken from a phase I, first-in-human, multicenter, open-label dose-escalation trial of ivuxolimab. The trial enrolled adults with locally advanced or metastatic head and neck squamous cell, hepatocellular, melanoma or renal cell carcinoma. Before TCR sequencing, CD4+ T cells and CD8+ T cells were sorted from peripheral blood as separate populations.

What the authors observed across the whole study: Low levels of normalized T-cell clonal expansion were also seen in some patients who did not respond. After ivuxolimab, expanded clones were on average more numerous among CD8+ T cells than among CD4+ T cells. At doses of 0.1 to 3.0 mg/kg, clonal expansion of both CD4+ and CD8+ blood T cells was observed from baseline to week 6. In partial responders in the 0.1-3.0 mg/kg groups, normalized peripheral clonal expansion was found to be among the lowest, especially among CD8+ T cells. Which antigens the clonally expanded peripheral T cells were specific for was not determined.

This receptor was obtained from an adult with an advanced solid tumor such as melanoma, head and neck, liver or kidney cancer. Sequenced material: CD4+ or CD8+ T cells sorted from blood, taken in a trial of the OX40 agonist ivuxolimab. This chain is built from TRBV19 and TRBJ2-3, with the D gene too uncertain to name. The bases read TGTGCCAGTAGGAAAAAGGGTACCACAGATACGCAGTATTTT. Its protein reads: CASRKKGTTDTQYF. The reference TRBV19 and TRBJ2-3 proteins fill in what lies around the CDR3, so the full variable domain reads DGGITQSPKYLFRKEGQNVTLSCEQNLNHDAMYWYRQDPGQGLRLIYYSQIVNDFQKGDIAEGYSVSREKKESFPLTVTSAQKNPTAFYLCASRKKGTTDTQYFGPGTRLTVL.